This T cell receptor (beta chain) was identified in a study of shared clonotypes between healthy human individuals (TCRdb year 2020). For context, the study as a whole: The cohort comprised a couple of women and a few men aged 18 to 49 years. The study deeply sequenced blood TCR repertoires of several healthy adults to estimate repertoire size and the extent of clonotype sharing between individuals. To increase sequencing depth and limit assay-specific biases, different laboratories used diverse techniques to prepare libraries and sequence TCR repertoires. Per donor, leukapheresis produced somewhere between about 0.94 and 9 billion PBMCs. Findings and caveats that apply to the study as a whole: Sampling was restricted to blood, and TCR repertoires in tissue are likely to differ from TCR repertoires in blood. Based on pairwise subsampling, the degree of clonotype sharing among donors was expected to be affected by sequencing depth. The genetic and exposure-history diversity represented was limited by the small number of donors.

Healthy HIV-negative adults with no recently reported acute infections or vaccinations were included as donors. Every donor was a Caucasian adult living in Nashville, Tennessee, USA. In the unsorted samples, approximately 82 million PBMCs were counted, and genomic DNA was extracted using the QIAamp DNA Blood Mini kit. Blood was obtained by leukapheresis, after which PBMCs were separated by Ficoll-Histopaque density gradient centrifugation and cryopreserved in liquid nitrogen vapor phase. Comments on this clone: Its antigen target is currently unknown. No clone much larger than this one lies a single base away; base qualities are absent.

TCR CDR3 regions were amplified from genomic DNA by multiplex PCR using the deep immunoSEQ assay. For each cell subset, the extracted genomic DNA was distributed evenly across all wells of several immunoSEQ 96-well plates, and each plate served as one replicate. For unsorted PBMC, approximately 290 ng of genomic DNA, equivalent to around 30,000 T cell genomes, went into each replicate PCR. Ten immunoSEQ deep assay plates were used to sequence unsorted PBMC genomic DNA. Purified libraries were quantified with a Qubit 3.0 fluorometer, sized on a Bioanalyzer 2100, and re-quantified with the KAPA Library Quantification kit. Each immunoSEQ 96-well plate was sequenced on its own single-read 150-cycle Illumina NextSeq 550 flow cell. Per the source publication's procedure: Because the immunoSEQ output held only junctional sequences and lacked quality scores, the filtering could not match the filtering applied to full-length reads. To assign V/J genes and CDR3, sequences were annotated using PyIR, a Python wrapper for IgBLAST v1.9, with IMGT germline references. Reads were removed for weak V/J assignments (E-value above 1e-6), missing CDR3, stop codons, out-of-frame junctions, or ambiguous translated residues. A V3J clonotype was defined by an identical inferred V gene, J gene, and CDR3 amino acid sequence. The percentage overlap between two repertoires was calculated by dividing the number of shared unique clonotypes by the size of the smaller repertoire. Repertoire richness was assessed with RTK rarefaction, the Chao1 estimator, and Recon v2.1 estimates of unobserved clonotypes. What TCRdb holds here is the immuneACCESS table cut down to in-frame rearrangements. Part of the clones is not present; checked against another copy, under half of the missing clones reflect an unresolved V gene, and the others are unexplained. V, J and clone size derive from that table, while D and trimming were established from the DNA sequence. The sample data list hundreds of thousands of clones, and roughly 79% of these were observed just once. Together, the top ten hold around 12% of the sample.

Per the germline V gene, SNHLY is the CDR1 and FYNNEI is the CDR2. The junction shows trimming of 0 bases on V and 4 bases on J, plus 9 bases between the germline ends. The CDR3 has 14 amino acids, counting the end cysteine and phenylalanine. Only the CDR3 portion is preserved as DNA: 42 bases, with reading frame beginning at the first base. The sample was PBMCs. The TCR sequence derives from a woman aged 40 to 50 in good health. Some clones in this sample may be carry-over from other donors' samples. This sequence uses TRBV2 and TRBJ1-1; TRBD1 is perhaps the D gene, given 5 matching bases. CDR3 region: CASSEARVATEAFF. Read as DNA, the sequence is TGTGCCAGCAGTGAAGCCAGGGTGGCCACTGAAGCTTTCTTT.